Each of the 13 T cell receptor beta chains below was sequenced from the same sample in a study of immune evolution from preneoplasia to lung adenocarcinoma (dated by TCRdb to the early 2020s). Library preparation employed the immunoSEQ multiplex PCR assay. This is the immuneACCESS table as TCRdb keeps it, with only in-frame sequences that have V and J called. A part of the clones is gone; compared with another copy, unresolved V genes explain less than half, and the rest is unexplained. For this sample the table gives roughly 4,600 clones, of which around 85% were detected only once. The top ten hold about 22% of the sample. Sequenced sample: FFPE adjacent normal lung tissue. The source of these receptors is a donor at least 70 years old with lung adenocarcinoma.

This rearrangement joins TRBV30 to TRBJ2-1; D gene unclear. From germline, CDR1 is GTSNPN and CDR2 SVGIG (reference sequence). The V and J ends lost 0 bases and 10 bases respectively, with 13 bases between them. This CDR3 is built from 13 residues. Here the CDR3 reads CAWSVPAVGEQFF. CDR3 bases: TGTGCCTGGAGTGTACCGGCTGTGGGGGAGCAGTTCTTC.

The V and J genes are TRBV7-9 and TRBJ2-7; 10 bases are shared with TRBD1. CDR1 is SEHNR and CDR2 is FQNEAQ in the germline V gene (reference sequence). The CDR3 totals 17 residues. Trimming at V came to 3 bases and at J to 4 bases, leaving 12 bases not matched to a gene. The CDR3: CASSFGQGVASLYEQYF. CDR3 sequence (DNA): TGTGCCAGCAGCTTTGGACAGGGGGTTGCTTCTTTATACGAGCAGTACTTC. The full variable domain, in which reference TRBV7-9 and TRBJ2-7 provide the parts outside the CDR3, is DTGVSQNPRHKITKRGQNVTFRCDPISEHNRLYWYRQTLGQGPEFLTYFQNEAQLEKSRLLSDRFSAERPKGSFSTLEIQRTEQGDSAMYLCASSFGQGVASLYEQYFGPGTRLTVT.

In DNA form, the CDR3 reads TGTGCCGCGTCGCATTCGCGCACTGACGGCTACACCTTC. It encodes CAASHSRTDGYTF. The V gene is TRBV6-1, the J gene TRBJ1-2, with D hard to call. Trimming left V 11 bases short and J 8 bases short, with 21 bases between. The CDR3 sequence is 13 residues long. Germline lookup yields CDR1 MNHNS and CDR2 SASEGT.

The V and J genes are TRBV7-2 and TRBJ2-1, with no clear D. V was cut by 1 base and J by 6 bases, with 13 bases left in between. CDR1 is SGHTA, CDR2 FQGNSA, per germline. The CDR3 has 15 amino acids. The CDR3 region is CASSLDSGSSNEQFF. CDR3 nucleotides: TGTGCCAGCAGCTTAGACAGTGGGTCTTCCAATGAGCAGTTCTTC.

The chain joins TRBV9 to TRBJ1-5; D remains unclear. The CDR3 length is 13 residues. CDR1 is SGDLS and CDR2 is YYNGEE in the germline V gene. The germline V and J ends were trimmed by 3 bases and 6 bases, with 10 bases remaining between them. DNA for the CDR3: TGTGCCAGCAGCGCACGGTTCGGTCAGCCCCAGCATTTT. As protein: CASSARFGQPQHF.

CDR3 sequence (DNA): TGTGCCAGCAGCCCAAGGGACAGCGACAACGAGCAGTACTTC. Encoded protein: CASSPRDSDNEQYF. The J gene is TRBJ2-7, the V gene TRBV11-3; TRBD1 matches 7 bases. This CDR3 contains 14 residues. The V gene end was trimmed by 5 bases and the J gene end by 5 bases; junction bases not matched to a gene: 9. Germline CDR1 reads SGHNT; CDR2 reads YENEEA.

The gene calls are TRBV29-1 and TRBJ2-2; 9 bases align to TRBD2. Germline V lookup: CDR1 SQVTM, CDR2 ANQGSEA. The length of the CDR3 is 16 residues. V lost 7 bases, J lost 7 bases, and 16 bases stayed unmatched. In DNA, the CDR3 is TGCAGCGCCGCAAAGGGGGTAGCGGGAGTGGGCGGGGAGCTGTTTTTT. Protein: CSAAKGVAGVGGELFF.

The V call is TRBV11-2, the J call TRBJ2-7; tentatively, D is TRBD1 (5 bases). CDR1 SGHAT and CDR2 FQNNGV come from the germline V gene. V lost 8 bases and J lost 3, with 17 bases in between. This CDR3 region has 14 residues. CDR3 DNA: TGTGCCAGCCGTAAATCGACAGATCACTACGAGCAGTACTTC. Translating it yields CASRKSTDHYEQYF.

The genes are TRBV7-2 and TRBJ1-1; 7 bases line up with TRBD1. Looked up from germline, CDR1 is SGHTA and CDR2 is FQGNSA. The CDR3 is 13 residues long. V shed 5 bases and J 8 bases; nucleotides not matched to a gene: 8. CDR3 region: CASSLRQGMEAFF. For the CDR3, the DNA is TGTGCCAGCAGCCTCCGACAGGGAATGGAAGCTTTCTTT.

The chain carries TRBV7-6 and TRBJ2-2; 12 bases align to TRBD2. Trimming removed 3 bases from V and 4 bases from J; junction bases left unmatched: 9. The CDR3 is 18 residues long. Germline CDR1 and CDR2: SGHVS and FNYEAQ. CDR3 nucleotides: TGTGCCAGCAGCTTGGGGACTAGCGGGCCTGGGAGCACCGGGGAGCTGTTTTTT. It specifies CASSLGTSGPGSTGELFF.

This clone was counted a few times. This sequence joins TRBV13 and TRBJ2-5; TRBD2 aligns across 15 bases. Per germline, CDR1 PRHDT and CDR2 FYEKMQ (reference sequence). This CDR3 is 17 amino acids long. V dropped 5 bases and J dropped 1; count of bases not matched to a gene: 5. DNA of the CDR3: TGTGCCAGCAGCCCGGGACTAGCGGGAGGCTTCCAAGAGACCCAGTACTTC. Residues: CASSPGLAGGFQETQYF.

The V and J genes are TRBV5-6 and TRBJ1-1; unclear D gene. V lost 0 bases and J lost 5, with 8 bases in between. The CDR3 is 13 amino acids. Germline CDR1 is SGHDT and CDR2 is YYEEEE. The CDR3 sequence: CASSLGIGTEAFF. CDR3 sequence (DNA): TGTGCCAGCAGCTTGGGTATCGGGACTGAAGCTTTCTTT.

The V gene is TRBV27, the J gene TRBJ2-7; 8 bases fit TRBD2. The V gene's germline CDR1 is MNHEY and CDR2 SMNVEV (reference sequence). This CDR3 contains 15 residues. The junction had 10 bases not matched to a gene; V was cut back by 6 bases and J by 3 bases. The CDR3 loop reads CASRPQGLAGYEQYF. The CDR3 DNA reads TGTGCCAGCAGACCTCAAGGGCTAGCGGGCTACGAGCAGTACTTC.